The 3 T cell receptor beta chains below come from one sample, sequenced in a study of shared clonotypes between healthy human individuals (dated by TCRdb to the early 2020s). The library was obtained by the immunoSEQ multiplex PCR assay. As stored in TCRdb, this immuneACCESS dataset retains in-frame rearrangements with V and J assigned. A fraction of the clones does not appear; measured against another copy, unresolved V genes explain less than half of the discrepancy, and the remainder lacks a known reason. The sample has about 2.5 million clones on record, 92% of them singletons. Roughly 0.34% of the sample rests with the top ten. Sequencing used naive CD4+ T cells from PBMCs. Sample cell subset or site, as interpreted from the label and publication: CD45RA+ positively selected. Source of these receptors: a man aged 18 to 30 in good health. Some clones in this sample may be carry-over from other donors' samples.

V and J are TRBV5-1 and TRBJ2-6; 9 nucleotides line up with TRBD1. This CDR3 is built from 16 residues. Germline values: CDR1 SGHRS, CDR2 YFSETQ. Trimming at V came to 4 bases and at J to 4 bases, leaving 6 bases not matched to a gene. Here the CDR3 reads CASSRDRVTGANVLTF. The DNA for the CDR3 is TGCGCCAGCAGCCGGGACAGGGTAACGGGGGCCAACGTCCTGACTTTC.

This chain links TRBV19 with TRBJ2-5, with 9 bases lining up with TRBD1. There are 14 residues in the CDR3. The junction had 10 bases not matched to a gene; V was cut back by 9 bases and J by 5 bases. The germline V gene encodes CDR1 LNHDA and CDR2 SQIVND (reference sequence). CDR3 coding DNA: TGTGCCAGCGAGGGACAGGGAGGGTCGGAGACCCAGTACTTC. Protein: CASEGQGGSETQYF.

Turning to this clone: One junction end does not reproduce the germline sequence, and a read error may be involved. The chain joins TRBV18 to TRBJ1-1; weak D call: TRBD1 (6 bases). Germline CDR1 KGHSH, CDR2 LQKENI. This CDR3 is built from 12 residues. Here the CDR3 DNA reads TGTGCCACCTCAGGGGCGAACACTGAAGCTTTCTTT. As protein: CATSGANTEAFF.